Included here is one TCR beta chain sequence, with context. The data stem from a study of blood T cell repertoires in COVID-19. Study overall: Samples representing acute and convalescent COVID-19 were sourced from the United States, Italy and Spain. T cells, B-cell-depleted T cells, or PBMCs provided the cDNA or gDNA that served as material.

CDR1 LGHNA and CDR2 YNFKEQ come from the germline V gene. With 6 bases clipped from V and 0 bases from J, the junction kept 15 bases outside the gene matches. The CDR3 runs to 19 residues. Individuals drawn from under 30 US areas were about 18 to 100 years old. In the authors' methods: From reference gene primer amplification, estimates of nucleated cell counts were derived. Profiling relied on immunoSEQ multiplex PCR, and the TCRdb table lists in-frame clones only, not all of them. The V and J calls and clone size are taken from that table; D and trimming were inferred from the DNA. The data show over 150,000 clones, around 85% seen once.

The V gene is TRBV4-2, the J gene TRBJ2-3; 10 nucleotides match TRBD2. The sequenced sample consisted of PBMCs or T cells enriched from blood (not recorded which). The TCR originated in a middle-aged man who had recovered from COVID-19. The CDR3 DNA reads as TGTGCCAGCAGTTTCGGACTAGCGGAAGTTGCCCTTAGCACAGATACGCAGTATTTT. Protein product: CASSFGLAEVALSTDTQYF.